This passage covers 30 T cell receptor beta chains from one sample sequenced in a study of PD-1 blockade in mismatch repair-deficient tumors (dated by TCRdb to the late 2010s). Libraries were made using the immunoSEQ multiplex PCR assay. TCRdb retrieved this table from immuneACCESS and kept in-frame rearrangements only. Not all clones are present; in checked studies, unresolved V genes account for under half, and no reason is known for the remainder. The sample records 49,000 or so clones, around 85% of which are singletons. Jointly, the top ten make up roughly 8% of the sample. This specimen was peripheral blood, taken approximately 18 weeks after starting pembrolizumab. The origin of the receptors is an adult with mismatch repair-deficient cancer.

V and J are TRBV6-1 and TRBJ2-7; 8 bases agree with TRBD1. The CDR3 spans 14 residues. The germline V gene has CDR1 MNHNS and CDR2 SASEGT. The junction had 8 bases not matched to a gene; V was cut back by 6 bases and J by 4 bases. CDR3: CASRTGTGVYEQYF. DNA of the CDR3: TGTGCCAGCAGGACCGGGACAGGCGTATACGAGCAGTACTTC.

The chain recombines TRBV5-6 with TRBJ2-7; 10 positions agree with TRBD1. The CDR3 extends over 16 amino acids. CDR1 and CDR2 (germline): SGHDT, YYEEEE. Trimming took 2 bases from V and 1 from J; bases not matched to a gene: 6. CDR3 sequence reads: CASSFPRDRGSYEQYF. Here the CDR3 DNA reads TGTGCCAGCAGCTTCCCCCGGGACAGGGGTTCCTACGAGCAGTACTTC.

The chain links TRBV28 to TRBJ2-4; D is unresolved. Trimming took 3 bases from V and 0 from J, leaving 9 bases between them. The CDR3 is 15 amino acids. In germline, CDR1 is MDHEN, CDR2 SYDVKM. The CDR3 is CASSFGQLAKNIQYF. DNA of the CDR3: TGTGCCAGCAGTTTCGGGCAGTTAGCCAAAAACATTCAGTACTTC.

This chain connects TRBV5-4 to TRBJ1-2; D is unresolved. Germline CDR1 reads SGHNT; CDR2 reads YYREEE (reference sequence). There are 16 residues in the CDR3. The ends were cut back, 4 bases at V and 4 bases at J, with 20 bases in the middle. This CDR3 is CASSPIRREASYGYTF. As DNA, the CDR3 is TGTGCCAGCAGCCCAATACGGAGGGAGGCTTCCTATGGCTACACCTTC.

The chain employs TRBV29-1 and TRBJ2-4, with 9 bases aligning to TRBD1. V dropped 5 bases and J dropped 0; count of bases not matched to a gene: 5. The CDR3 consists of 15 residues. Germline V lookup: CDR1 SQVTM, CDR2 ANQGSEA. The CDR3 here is CSVSQGALAKNIQYF. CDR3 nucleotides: TGCAGCGTTTCACAGGGGGCCTTAGCCAAAAACATTCAGTACTTC. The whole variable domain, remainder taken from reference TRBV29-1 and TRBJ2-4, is SAVISQKPSRDICQRGTSLTIQCQVDSQVTMMFWYRQQPGQSLTLIATANQGSEATYESGFVIDKFPISRPNLTFSTLTVSNMSPEDSSIYLCSVSQGALAKNIQYFGAGTRLSVL.

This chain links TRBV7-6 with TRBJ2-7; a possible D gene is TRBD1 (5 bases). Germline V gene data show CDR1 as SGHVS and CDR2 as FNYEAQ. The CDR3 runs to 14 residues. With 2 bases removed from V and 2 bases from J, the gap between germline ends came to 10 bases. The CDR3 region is CASSLRPDTYEQYF. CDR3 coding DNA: TGTGCCAGCAGCTTAAGGCCGGACACCTACGAGCAGTACTTC.

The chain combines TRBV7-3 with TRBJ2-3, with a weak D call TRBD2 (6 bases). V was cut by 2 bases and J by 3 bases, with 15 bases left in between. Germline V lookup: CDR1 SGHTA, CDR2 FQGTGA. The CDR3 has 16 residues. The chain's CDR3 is CASSLGARGPTDTQYF. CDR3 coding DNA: TGTGCCAGCAGCTTAGGGGCGCGGGGTCCAACAGATACGCAGTATTTT.

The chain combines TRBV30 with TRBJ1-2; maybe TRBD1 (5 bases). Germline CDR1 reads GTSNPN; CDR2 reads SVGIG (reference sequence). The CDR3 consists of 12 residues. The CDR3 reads CAGTGPSYGYTF. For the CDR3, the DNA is TGTGCTGGAACGGGGCCAAGCTATGGCTACACCTTC.

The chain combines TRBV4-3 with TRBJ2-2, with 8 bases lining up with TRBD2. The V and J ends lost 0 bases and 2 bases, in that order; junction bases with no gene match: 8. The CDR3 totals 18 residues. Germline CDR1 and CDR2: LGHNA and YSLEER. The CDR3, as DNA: TGCGCCAGCAGCCAAGATCCAAGCGGGAGTGGAAACACCGGGGAGCTGTTTTTT. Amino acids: CASSQDPSGSGNTGELFF.

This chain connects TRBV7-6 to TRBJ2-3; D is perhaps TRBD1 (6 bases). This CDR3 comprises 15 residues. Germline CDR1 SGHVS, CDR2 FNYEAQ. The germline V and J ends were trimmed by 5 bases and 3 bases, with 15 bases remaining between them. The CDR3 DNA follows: TGTGCCAGCAGCCCCCGGCAGGGGTGGACAGATACGCAGTATTTT. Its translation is CASSPRQGWTDTQYF.

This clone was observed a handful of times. CDR3 in amino acids: CASSLSSGRNQPQHF. The CDR3 DNA follows: TGTGCCAGCAGTTTATCCTCAGGGCGCAATCAGCCCCAGCATTTT. The chain joins TRBV27 to TRBJ1-5; tentatively, D is TRBD1 (5 bases). Germline V gives CDR1 MNHEY, CDR2 SMNVEV (reference sequence). This CDR3 contains 15 residues. Trimming left V 0 bases short and J 2 bases short, with 8 bases between.

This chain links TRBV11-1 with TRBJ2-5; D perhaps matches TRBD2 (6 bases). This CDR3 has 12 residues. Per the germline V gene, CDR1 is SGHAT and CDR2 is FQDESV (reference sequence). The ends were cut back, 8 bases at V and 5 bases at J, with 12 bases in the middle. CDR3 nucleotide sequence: TGTGCCAGCTCGGACTATGTGGAGACCCAGTACTTC. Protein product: CASSDYVETQYF.

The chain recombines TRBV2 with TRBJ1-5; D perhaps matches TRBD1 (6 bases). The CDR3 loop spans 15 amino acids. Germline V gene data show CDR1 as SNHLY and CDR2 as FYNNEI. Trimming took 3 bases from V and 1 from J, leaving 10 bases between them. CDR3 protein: CASSETRGSNQPQHF. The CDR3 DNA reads TGTGCCAGCAGTGAGACCAGGGGAAGCAATCAGCCCCAGCATTTT.

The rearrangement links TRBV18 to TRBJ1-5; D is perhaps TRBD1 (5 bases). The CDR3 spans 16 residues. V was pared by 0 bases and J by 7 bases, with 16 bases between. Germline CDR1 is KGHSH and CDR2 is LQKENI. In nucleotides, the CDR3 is TGTGCCAGCTCACCACCGGGACTCCAAACTGGGCAGCCCCAGCATTTT. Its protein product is CASSPPGLQTGQPQHF. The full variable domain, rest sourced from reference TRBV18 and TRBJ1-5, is NAGVMQNPRHLVRRRGQEARLRCSPMKGHSHVYWYRQLPEEGLKFMVYLQKENIIDESGMPKERFSAEFPKEGPSILRIQQVVRGDSAAYFCASSPPGLQTGQPQHFGDGTRLSIL.

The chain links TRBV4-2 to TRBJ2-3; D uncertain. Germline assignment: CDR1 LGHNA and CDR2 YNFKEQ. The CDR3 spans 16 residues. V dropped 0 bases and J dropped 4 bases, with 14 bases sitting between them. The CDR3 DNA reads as TGTGCCAGCAGCCAAGATGACGGCTTCGAGGCAGATACGCAGTATTTT. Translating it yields CASSQDDGFEADTQYF.

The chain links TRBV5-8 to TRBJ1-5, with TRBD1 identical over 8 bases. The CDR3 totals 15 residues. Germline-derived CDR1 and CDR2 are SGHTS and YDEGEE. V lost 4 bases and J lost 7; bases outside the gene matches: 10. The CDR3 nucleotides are TGTGCCAGCAGCCTACAGGGGGATGTTCGCCAGCCCCAGCATTTT. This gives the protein CASSLQGDVRQPQHF.

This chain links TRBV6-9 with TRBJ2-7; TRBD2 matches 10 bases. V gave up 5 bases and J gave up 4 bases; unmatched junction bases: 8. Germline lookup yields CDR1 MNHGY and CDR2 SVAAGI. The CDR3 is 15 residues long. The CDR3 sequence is CASSRSTSGQYEQYF. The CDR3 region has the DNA TGTGCCAGCAGTCGCTCGACTAGCGGGCAATACGAGCAGTACTTC.

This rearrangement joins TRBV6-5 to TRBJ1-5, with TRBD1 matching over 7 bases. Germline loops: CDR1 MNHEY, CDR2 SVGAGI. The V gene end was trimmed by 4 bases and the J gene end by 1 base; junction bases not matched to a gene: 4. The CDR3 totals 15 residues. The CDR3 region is CASSSGQVSNQPQHF. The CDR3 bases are TGTGCCAGCAGTTCTGGACAGGTGAGCAATCAGCCCCAGCATTTT.

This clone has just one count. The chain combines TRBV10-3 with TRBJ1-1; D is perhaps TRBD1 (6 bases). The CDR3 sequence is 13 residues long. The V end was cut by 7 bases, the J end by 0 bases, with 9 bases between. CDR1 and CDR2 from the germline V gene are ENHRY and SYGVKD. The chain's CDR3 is CAITGTLNTEAFF. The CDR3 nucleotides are TGTGCCATCACCGGGACATTGAACACTGAAGCTTTCTTT.

The CDR3 spells CASSGTGTRTDTQYF. The CDR3, as DNA: TGTGCCAGCAGCGGGACCGGGACTAGAACAGATACGCAGTATTTT. V is TRBV7-6 and J is TRBJ2-3, with TRBD2 identical over 8 bases. From germline, CDR1 is SGHVS and CDR2 FNYEAQ. V lost 5 bases, J lost 3 bases, and 7 bases stayed unmatched. CDR3 length equals 15 residues. Together with reference TRBV7-6 and TRBJ2-3, the CDR3 gives the full variable domain: GAGVSQSPRYKVTKRGQDVALRCDPISGHVSLYWYRQALGQGPEFLTYFNYEAQQDKSGLPNDRFSAERPEGSISTLTIQRTEQRDSAMYRCASSGTGTRTDTQYFGPGTRLTVL.

The chain's CDR3 is CASRGTGGPLFF. In DNA, the CDR3 is TGTGCCAGTAGGGGGACAGGGGGCCCACTGTTTTTT. The chain has TRBV19 and TRBJ1-4; 12 positions agree with TRBD1. This CDR3 is built from 12 residues. Germline V lookup: CDR1 LNHDA, CDR2 SQIVND (reference sequence). The V segment lost 6 bases and the J segment 13 bases; nucleotides outside the gene matches: 3.

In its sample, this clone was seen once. This CDR3 reads CASSTLAGDPTDTQYF. The CDR3 DNA is TGCGCCAGCAGCACGCTAGCGGGAGACCCCACAGATACGCAGTATTTT. The chain carries TRBV5-1 and TRBJ2-3, with 10 bases aligning to TRBD2. CDR3 length equals 16 residues. The ends lost 4 bases at V and 2 bases at J; junction bases unmatched: 7. Germline CDR1 is SGHRS and CDR2 is YFSETQ.

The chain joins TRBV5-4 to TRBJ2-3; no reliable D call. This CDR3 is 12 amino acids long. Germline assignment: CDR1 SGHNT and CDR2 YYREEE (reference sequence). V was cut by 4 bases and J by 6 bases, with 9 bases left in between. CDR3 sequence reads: CASSRDLDTQYF. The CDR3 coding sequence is TGTGCCAGCAGCCGAGACTTGGATACGCAGTATTTT.

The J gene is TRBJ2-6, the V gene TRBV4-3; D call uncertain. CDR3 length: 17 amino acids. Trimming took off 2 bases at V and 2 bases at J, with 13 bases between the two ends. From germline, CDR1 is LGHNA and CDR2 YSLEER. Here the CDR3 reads CASSQNAGSPGANVLTF. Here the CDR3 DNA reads TGCGCCAGCAGCCAAAATGCAGGCTCTCCTGGGGCCAACGTCCTGACTTTC.

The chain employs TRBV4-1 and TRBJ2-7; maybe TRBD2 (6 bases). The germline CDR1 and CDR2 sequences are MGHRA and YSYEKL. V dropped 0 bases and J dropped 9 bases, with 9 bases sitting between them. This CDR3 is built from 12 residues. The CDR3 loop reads CASSQDTSRQYF. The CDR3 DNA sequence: TGCGCCAGCAGCCAAGATACTAGCAGGCAGTACTTC.

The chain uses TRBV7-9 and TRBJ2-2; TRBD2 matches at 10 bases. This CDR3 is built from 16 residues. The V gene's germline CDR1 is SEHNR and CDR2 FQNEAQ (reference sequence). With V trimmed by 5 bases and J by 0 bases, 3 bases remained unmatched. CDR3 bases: TGTGCCAGCAGCCCTAGCGGGAGAGCGAACACCGGGGAGCTGTTTTTT. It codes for CASSPSGRANTGELFF.

The CDR3 DNA reads as TGTGCCAGCTTCGCTAGCGGCGTATCCTACGAGCAGTACTTC. This gives the protein CASFASGVSYEQYF. This chain links TRBV6-9 with TRBJ2-7, with 7 bases matching TRBD2. CDR1 is MNHGY and CDR2 is SVAAGI in the germline V gene. J gave up 1 base and V 8 bases, and 8 bases lay outside the gene matches. The CDR3 runs to 14 residues.

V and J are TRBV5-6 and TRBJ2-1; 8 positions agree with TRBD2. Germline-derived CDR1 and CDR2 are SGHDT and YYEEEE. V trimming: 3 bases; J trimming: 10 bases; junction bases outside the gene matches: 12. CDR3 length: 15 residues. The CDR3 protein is CASSSRPGRAAEQFF. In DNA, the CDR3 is TGTGCCAGCAGCTCACGGCCCGGGAGGGCGGCCGAGCAGTTCTTC.

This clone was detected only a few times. The DNA of the CDR3 is TGTGCCAGCAGCGAGACAGGGGCCCAGCCCCAGCATTTT. It is translated as CASSETGAQPQHF. The V call is TRBV7-9, the J call TRBJ1-5, with 8 positions matching TRBD1. Germline V gene data show CDR1 as SEHNR and CDR2 as FQNEAQ (reference sequence). V was clipped by 5 bases and J by 7 bases; unmatched bases: 4. The CDR3 is 13 residues long.

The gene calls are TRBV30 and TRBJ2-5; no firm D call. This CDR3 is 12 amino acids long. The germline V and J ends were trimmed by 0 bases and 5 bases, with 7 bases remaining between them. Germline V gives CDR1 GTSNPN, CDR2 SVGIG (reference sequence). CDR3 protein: CAWSVQQETQYF. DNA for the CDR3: TGTGCCTGGAGTGTCCAGCAGGAGACCCAGTACTTC.